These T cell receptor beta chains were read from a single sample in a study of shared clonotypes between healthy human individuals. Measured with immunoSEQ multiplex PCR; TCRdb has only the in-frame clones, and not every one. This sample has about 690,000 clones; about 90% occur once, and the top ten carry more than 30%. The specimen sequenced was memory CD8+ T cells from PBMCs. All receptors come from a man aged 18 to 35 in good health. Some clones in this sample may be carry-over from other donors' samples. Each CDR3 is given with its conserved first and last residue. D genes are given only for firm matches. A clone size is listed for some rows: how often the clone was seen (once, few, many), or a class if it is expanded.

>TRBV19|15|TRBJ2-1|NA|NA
CASSAGGSWSNEQFF
TGTGCCAGTAGCGCTGGGGGGAGCTGGTCCAATGAGCAGTTCTTC
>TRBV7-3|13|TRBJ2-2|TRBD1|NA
CASSPGGTGELFF
TGTGCCAGCAGCCCAGGGGGCACCGGGGAGCTGTTTTTT
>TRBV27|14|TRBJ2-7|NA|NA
CASVGARESYEQYF
TGTGCCAGCGTGGGAGCTCGGGAGAGCTACGAGCAGTACTTC
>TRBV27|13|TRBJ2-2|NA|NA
CASSRRNTGELFF
TGTGCCAGCAGTCGAAGGAACACCGGGGAGCTGTTTTTT
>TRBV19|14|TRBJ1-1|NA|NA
CASSMSTWGTEAFF
TGTGCCAGTAGTATGTCGACTTGGGGAACTGAAGCTTTCTTT
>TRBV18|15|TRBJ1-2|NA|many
CASSPTQGTHYGYTF
TGTGCCAGCTCACCCACACAGGGCACCCACTATGGCTACACCTTC
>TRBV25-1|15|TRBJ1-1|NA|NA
CASSEEGRPLAEAFF
TGTGCCAGCAGTGAGGAGGGACGGCCTCTAGCTGAAGCTTTCTTT
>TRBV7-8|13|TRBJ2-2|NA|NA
CASRSGNTGELFF
TGTGCCAGCAGATCAGGGAACACCGGGGAGCTGTTTTTT
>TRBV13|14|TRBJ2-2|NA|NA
CASSYGRNTGELFF
TGTGCCAGCAGCTACGGGCGTAACACCGGGGAGCTGTTTTTT
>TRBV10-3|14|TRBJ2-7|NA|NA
CAISESGGAGEQYF
TGTGCCATCAGTGAGTCGGGGGGCGCGGGTGAGCAGTACTTC
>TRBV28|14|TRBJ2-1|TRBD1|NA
CASSLWTGHNEQFF
TGTGCCAGCAGTTTATGGACAGGGCATAATGAGCAGTTCTTC
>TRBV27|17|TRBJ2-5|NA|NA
CASSREPLIRFQETQYF
TGTGCCAGCAGTAGGGAACCTTTGATCCGGTTCCAAGAGACCCAGTACTTC
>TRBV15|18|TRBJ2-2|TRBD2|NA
CATSRGGLAGLNTGELFF
TGTGCCACCAGCAGAGGCGGGCTAGCGGGTTTGAACACCGGGGAGCTGTTTTTT
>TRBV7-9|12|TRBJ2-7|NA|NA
CASSYIITEQYF
TGTGCCAGCAGCTATATAATAACCGAGCAGTACTTC
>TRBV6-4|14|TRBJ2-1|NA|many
CASSVGDTHNEQFF
TGTGCCAGCAGTGTGGGGGACACACACAATGAGCAGTTCTTC
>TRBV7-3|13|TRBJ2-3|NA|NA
CASSLYGPIAQYF
TGTGCCAGCAGCTTATATGGTCCGATTGCGCAGTATTTT
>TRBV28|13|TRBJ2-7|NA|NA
CASSLSAGYEQYF
TGTGCCAGCAGTTTATCCGCGGGCTACGAGCAGTACTTC